This paragraph covers one T cell receptor beta chain sequence. The antigen remains undetermined. V was trimmed by 3 bases and J by 4 bases, leaving 11 bases between them. The CDR3 spans 14 residues. Looked up from germline, CDR1 is SGHAT and CDR2 is FQDESV (reference sequence). This specimen belongs to a study of cytomegalovirus exposure and HLA in healthy donors. Across the whole study: Previous work identified 95 million to 140 million unique TCR beta sequences from 150 million to 200 million T cells.

Whole-study findings and limits: TCR beta chain V- and J-gene trimming was linked, in a later analysis, to a missense variant in DCLRE1C. A later analysis associated about 18,000 TCR beta sequences with HLA alleles at a 0.05 false discovery rate. The likely explanation for a cluster of highly shared sequence variants was sequencing artifact.

The study ran its PCR with 60 Vbeta and 13 Jbeta primers. TCRdb's table, derived via immunoSEQ multiplex PCR, lists solely in-frame clones and lacks some. The specimen's table records some 120,000 clones. The chain links TRBV11-1 to TRBJ2-3, with D maybe TRBD2 (6 bases). The clonotype was recovered from a man aged 25 to 45 in good health and CMV-seronegative. The sequenced material came from PBMCs. CDR3 nucleotide sequence: TGTGCCAGCAGCTTTAACGGGGGAGCAGATACGCAGTATTTT. It encodes CASSFNGGADTQYF.